One sample yielded the 21 T cell receptor beta chains listed below, sequenced in a study of blood T cell repertoires in COVID-19. The protocol was immunoSEQ multiplex PCR, while the TCRdb copy is restricted to in-frame clones and leaves out a portion. The sample has 250,000 to 300,000 clones; approximately 88% are singletons. The sequencing input was peripheral blood. The receptors here all came from a woman in her 30s who had recovered from COVID-19.

The V call is TRBV5-4, the J call TRBJ2-7, with a possible D match to TRBD1 (5 bases). The CDR3 consists of 17 residues. Trimming took 0 bases from V and 1 from J, leaving 17 bases between them. CDR1 is SGHNT, CDR2 YYREEE, per germline (reference sequence). In nucleotides, the CDR3 is TGTGCCAGCAGCTTGGCCGAAGGGGCAGGCCTTTCCTACGAGCAGTACTTC. Its protein product is CASSLAEGAGLSYEQYF.

The J gene is TRBJ2-2, the V gene TRBV5-4, with no clear D. The CDR3 sequence is 12 residues long. Germline V gene lookup returns CDR1 SGHNT and CDR2 YYREEE (reference sequence). V was cut by 7 bases and J by 5 bases, with 9 bases left in between. The CDR3 protein is CASQQPTGELFF. The DNA for the CDR3 is TGTGCCAGCCAACAACCAACCGGGGAGCTGTTTTTT. The full variable domain, in which reference TRBV5-4 and TRBJ2-2 provide the parts outside the CDR3, is ETGVTQSPTHLIKTRGQQVTLRCSSQSGHNTVSWYQQALGQGPQFIFQYYREEENGRGNFPPRFSGLQFPNYSSELNVNALELDDSALYLCASQQPTGELFFGEGSRLTVL.

The chain employs TRBV15 and TRBJ1-1; D gene uncertain. The germline V and J ends were trimmed by 1 base and 7 bases, with 7 bases remaining between them. Germline lookup yields CDR1 LNHNV and CDR2 YYDKDF (reference sequence). This CDR3 has 12 amino acids. The CDR3 loop reads CATSRVVDEAFF. Here the CDR3 DNA reads TGTGCCACCAGCAGAGTGGTAGATGAAGCTTTCTTT.

This clone was seen a few times. This chain connects TRBV27 to TRBJ2-2, with 9 bases that match TRBD1. V trimming: 1 base; J trimming: 2 bases; junction bases outside the gene matches: 5. CDR1 and CDR2 from the germline V gene are MNHEY and SMNVEV (reference sequence). The CDR3 sequence is 17 residues long. The CDR3 region has the DNA TGTGCCAGCAGTTTATGGGACAGGGAAGGAAACACCGGGGAGCTGTTTTTT. Translated: CASSLWDREGNTGELFF.

This clone appeared once. The CDR3 spells CASSDSPTTAGSADNTEAFF. The CDR3 DNA reads TGTGCCAGCAGTGATAGCCCGACAACCGCAGGGTCCGCAGATAACACTGAAGCTTTCTTT. The chain employs TRBV6-1 and TRBJ1-1; TRBD1 is a possible D gene (5 bases). This CDR3 is 20 amino acids long. The V and J ends lost 3 bases and 2 bases respectively, with 28 bases between them. Germline assignment: CDR1 MNHNS and CDR2 SASEGT.

The chain uses TRBV4-1 and TRBJ2-7, with 10 bases identical to TRBD1. The CDR3 extends over 16 amino acids. The V gene's germline CDR1 is MGHRA and CDR2 YSYEKL. Trimming cost V 4 bases and J 4 bases; bases outside gene matches: 10. The CDR3 sequence: CASSPLSGTGEYEQYF. CDR3 nucleotide sequence: TGCGCCAGCAGCCCCCTCTCCGGGACAGGGGAGTACGAGCAGTACTTC.

The chain joins TRBV6-6 to TRBJ2-2; weak D call: TRBD2 (7 bases). In germline, CDR1 is MNHNY, CDR2 SVGAGI (reference sequence). V lost 2 bases and J lost 2, with 12 bases in between. CDR3 length equals 16 residues. The CDR3: CASSYRGTTNTGELFF. CDR3 nucleotides: TGTGCCAGCAGTTACAGGGGGACTACCAACACCGGGGAGCTGTTTTTT.

The rearrangement uses TRBV6-2 or TRBV6-3 and TRBJ2-3; 7 positions match TRBD2. V shed 6 bases, J shed 9 bases, and the junction held 6 bases outside the gene matches. The length of the CDR3 is 12 residues. In germline, CDR1 is MNHEY, CDR2 SVGEGT. The CDR3 loop reads CASSQTSDTQYF. In DNA, the CDR3 is TGTGCCAGCAGCCAAACTAGCGACACGCAGTATTTT.

The chain employs TRBV28 and TRBJ2-7; weak D call: TRBD1 (6 bases). The V gene lost 10 bases and the J gene lost 3 bases, with 16 bases spanning the gap. From germline, CDR1 is MDHEN and CDR2 SYDVKM. This CDR3 contains 13 residues. As DNA, the CDR3 is TGTGCCACCACAGACAGGAAAATCTACGAGCAGTACTTC. This encodes CATTDRKIYEQYF.

This clone turned up a few times. This sequence joins TRBV29-1 and TRBJ1-1, with a tentative D call TRBD1 (5 bases). The V and J ends lost 6 bases and 5 bases respectively, with 16 bases between them. The germline gives CDR1 SQVTM, CDR2 ANQGSEA. The CDR3 runs to 13 residues. DNA of the CDR3: TGCAGCGTGGCCGTTGCCGGGGGAACTGAAGCTTTCTTT. The encoded protein is CSVAVAGGTEAFF. The full variable domain, completed using reference TRBV29-1 and TRBJ1-1, is SAVISQKPSRDICQRGTSLTIQCQVDSQVTMMFWYRQQPGQSLTLIATANQGSEATYESGFVIDKFPISRPNLTFSTLTVSNMSPEDSSIYLCSVAVAGGTEAFFGQGTRLTVV.

The chain joins TRBV7-2 to TRBJ1-6; D perhaps matches TRBD1 (6 bases). The CDR3 runs 12 residues. The V end lost 0 bases, the J end lost 18 bases, and 12 bases lay between the germline ends. CDR1 and CDR2 from the germline V gene are SGHTA and FQGNSA. In DNA form, the CDR3 reads TGTGCCAGCAGCTTAGCGGGGGCTGGTCCCCACTTT. The encoded protein is CASSLAGAGPHF.

The chain links TRBV9 to TRBJ1-4; perhaps TRBD1 as D (6 bases). The V and J ends lost 1 base and 0 bases respectively, with 10 bases between them. The CDR3 consists of 16 residues. Germline values: CDR1 SGDLS, CDR2 YYNGEE. The CDR3 region is CASSVQGTSTNEKLFF. CDR3 in DNA: TGTGCCAGCAGCGTACAGGGGACCTCAACTAATGAAAAACTGTTTTTT.

V and J are TRBV18 and TRBJ1-4; 8 bases map to TRBD1. Germline V gives CDR1 KGHSH, CDR2 LQKENI. Trimming removed 6 bases from V and 6 bases from J; junction bases left unmatched: 6. CDR3 length equals 14 residues. CDR3 sequence (DNA): TGTGCCAGCTCCCGACAGGGGTTGGATGAAAAACTGTTTTTT. Amino acids: CASSRQGLDEKLFF. Based on the CDR3 plus reference TRBV18 and TRBJ1-4, the full variable domain is NAGVMQNPRHLVRRRGQEARLRCSPMKGHSHVYWYRQLPEEGLKFMVYLQKENIIDESGMPKERFSAEFPKEGPSILRIQQVVRGDSAAYFCASSRQGLDEKLFFGSGTQLSVL.

The chain uses TRBV4-1 and TRBJ1-1; D possibly corresponds to TRBD1 (6 bases). Trimming shortened V by 2 bases and J by 6 bases, and 10 bases separated the two germline ends. Germline CDR1 MGHRA, CDR2 YSYEKL. The length of the CDR3 is 13 residues. Written as DNA, the CDR3 is TGCGCCAGCAGCCAAACAGGGAGCCCTGAAGCTTTCTTT. This translates into CASSQTGSPEAFF.

This clone was seen only once. The chain combines TRBV9 with TRBJ1-5; 7 positions agree with TRBD1. With 3 bases clipped from V and 0 bases from J, the junction kept 3 bases outside the gene matches. Per germline, CDR1 SGDLS and CDR2 YYNGEE. CDR3 length: 15 amino acids. CDR3: CASSDGTVSNQPQHF. In nucleotides, the CDR3 is TGTGCCAGCAGCGATGGGACAGTTAGCAATCAGCCCCAGCATTTT. The whole variable domain, filled in from reference TRBV9 and TRBJ1-5, reads DSGVTQTPKHLITATGQRVTLRCSPRSGDLSVYWYQQSLDQGLQFLIQYYNGEERAKGNILERFSAQQFPDLHSELNLSSLELGDSALYFCASSDGTVSNQPQHFGDGTRLSIL.

The J gene is TRBJ1-5, the V gene TRBV6-1, with 7 positions matching TRBD1. The CDR3 is made up of 16 amino acids. Germline-derived CDR1 and CDR2 are MNHNS and SASEGT. V shed 3 bases, J shed 0 bases, and the junction held 5 bases outside the gene matches. In DNA form, the CDR3 reads TGTGCCAGCAGTGATTGGGACAGTTATAGCAATCAGCCCCAGCATTTT. Translating gives CASSDWDSYSNQPQHF.

The CDR3 DNA is TGTGCCAGCAGCCCACCCACAAGGAACACTGAAGCTTTCTTT. It translates to CASSPPTRNTEAFF. This rearrangement joins TRBV5-4 to TRBJ1-1, with D unclear. V lost 4 bases, J lost 1 base, and 11 bases lay in between. The CDR3 spans 14 residues. Germline V gives CDR1 SGHNT, CDR2 YYREEE (reference sequence).

The chain joins TRBV7-9 to TRBJ2-7; D remains ambiguous. Per the germline V gene, CDR1 is SEHNR and CDR2 is FQNEAQ (reference sequence). This CDR3 has 15 residues. The V and J ends lost 5 bases and 3 bases respectively, with 17 bases between them. Here the CDR3 reads CASSHPPGAVYEQYF. Here the CDR3 DNA reads TGTGCCAGCAGCCATCCCCCGGGTGCAGTCTACGAGCAGTACTTC.

V and J are TRBV7-3 and TRBJ2-3; TRBD2 matches at 13 bases. Losses at the gene ends were 4 bases for V and 0 bases for J; bases not matched to a gene: 1. This CDR3 region has 16 residues. Germline CDR1 SGHTA, CDR2 FQGTGA. The CDR3 here is CASSSGLAGSTDTQYF. The CDR3 DNA is TGTGCCAGCAGCTCGGGACTAGCGGGGAGCACAGATACGCAGTATTTT.

J is TRBJ1-1 and V is TRBV5-8; tentative D call: TRBD1 (6 bases). Trimming pared 2 bases from V and 4 bases from J, leaving 12 bases between. Germline V gives CDR1 SGHTS, CDR2 YDEGEE. This CDR3 is built from 14 residues. CDR3 residues: CASSLGGGGTEAFF. In DNA form, the CDR3 reads TGTGCCAGCAGCTTAGGGGGTGGTGGCACTGAAGCTTTCTTT.

This clone appeared once. The chain employs TRBV6-1 and TRBJ2-2; 11 positions match TRBD1. V lost 3 bases to trimming and J lost 4 bases; unmatched junction nucleotides: 10. This CDR3 comprises 18 residues. Germline V gene data show CDR1 as MNHNS and CDR2 as SASEGT. CDR3 in DNA: TGTGCCAGCAGTGATCAAGTCGGGACAGGGGGAAGCACCGGGGAGCTGTTTTTT. Translation gives CASSDQVGTGGSTGELFF.